A selection of T cell receptor beta chains follows, all from one sample in a study of blood T cell repertoires in COVID-19. Repertoires were generated with immunoSEQ multiplex PCR, while TCRdb's copy carries only in-frame clones and drops some. The repertoire holds hundreds of thousands of clones, with about 90% as singletons. The specimen was peripheral blood. The receptors come from a man between 18 and 29 years old with COVID-19, enrolled during active disease. The CDR3 runs from the conserved cysteine through the conserved F or W. Each record gives: D gene, V gene, CDR3 protein. D genes are given only for firm matches.

D: TRBD1; V: TRBV10-3; CDR3: CAIRDRVDEKLFF
D: NA; V: TRBV7-8; CDR3: CASRGAPTYTDTQYF
D: TRBD1; V: TRBV6-5; CDR3: CASKLEGAMNTEAFF
D: TRBD1; V: TRBV6-1; CDR3: CASSDKQGAFGNTIYF
D: NA; V: TRBV24-1; CDR3: CATSDPDSVSYEQYF
D: TRBD2; V: TRBV15; CDR3: CATSRAGTSGSGTGELFF
D: TRBD1; V: TRBV19; CDR3: CASKGTVTETQYF
D: NA; V: TRBV6-1; CDR3: CASSERQEEGRIQYF
D: NA; V: TRBV19; CDR3: CASNWGLGYTF
D: TRBD1; V: TRBV2; CDR3: CASSERPGGLEQYF
D: NA; V: TRBV27; CDR3: CASSLKLYNEQFF
D: NA; V: TRBV5-1; CDR3: CASSLVTGNTEAFF
D: TRBD1; V: TRBV6-5; CDR3: CASGQGAFGYTF
D: NA; V: TRBV6-5; CDR3: CASSPRGAYTDTQYF
D: NA; V: TRBV10-3; CDR3: CAISESTSTGEQFF
D: NA; V: TRBV6-2/TRBV6-3; CDR3: CASSYSLQAGISYNEQFF
D: NA; V: TRBV9; CDR3: CASSVRDNDNSPLHF
D: TRBD1; V: TRBV6-7; CDR3: CASSYGKQGASGYTF
D: TRBD1; V: TRBV2; CDR3: CASTPGTANTEAFF
D: NA; V: TRBV4-1; CDR3: CASSGATEAFF
D: TRBD1; V: TRBV27; CDR3: CASSSIPGQGAHEQYF
D: NA; V: TRBV19; CDR3: CASSGGETQYF
D: NA; V: TRBV2; CDR3: CASTVLTGNEQFF
D: TRBD2; V: TRBV6-6; CDR3: CASSPSGGAGELFF
D: NA; V: TRBV18; CDR3: CASSPPAGTDTQYF
D: TRBD2; V: TRBV7-9; CDR3: CASSLKGGSSNEQFF
D: NA; V: TRBV7-9; CDR3: CASSNSFSIAKNIQYF
D: TRBD2; V: TRBV10-1; CDR3: CASSATSGGFGTGELFF
D: TRBD2; V: TRBV29-1; CDR3: CSVEVLPGLAVNEQFF
D: NA; V: TRBV9; CDR3: CASSLAPNQPQHF
D: TRBD1; V: TRBV7-8; CDR3: CASSPGQGLQETQYF